This T cell receptor (beta chain) stems from a study of post-analysis software for immune sequencing data (dated by TCRdb to the mid-2010s). General notes on the study: Recorded disease courses included relapsing-remitting, secondary progressive and progressive-relapsing multiple sclerosis, with some patients lacking subtype annotation. The patient repertoires were set against about 10 previously published healthy control repertoires from donors whose ages ranged from about 6 to 25 years. A subset of samples was prepared in parallel using single-end sample barcoding, then pooled and co-amplified after Illumina adapter ligation. Broader findings and caveats from the paper: The multiple sclerosis patient group was slightly younger than the control group. Strong co-clustering of samples prepared in the same batch was shown by direct clustering with F measure, prompting a batch-effect correction. Normalized Chao1 diversity was significantly lower in multiple sclerosis patients than controls, suggesting substantial peripheral T-cell clonal expansion.

Receptors were amplified or captured by PCR. The run used an Illumina HiSeq 2500. Unique molecular identifiers were incorporated into TCR beta cDNA libraries to reduce PCR and sequencing biases. Per 1 to 10 million input T cells, approximately 500,000 cDNA molecules were obtained, such that each molecule approximated one T cell. The patient libraries were prepared and sequenced with the same protocol used for the earlier healthy control dataset. Samples belonging to the same batch were prepared together, multiplexed and sequenced on a shared HiSeq lane. On the authors' methods: MIGEC handled the raw barcoded reads, throwing out single-read molecular identifier groups before consensus assembly and CDR3 extraction. Clonotype tables were post-analysed with VDJtools, normalizing diversity by down-sampling all datasets to the smallest sample size. In repertoire overlap clustering, CDR3 amino acid sequences, but not nucleotide sequences, were matched to correct batch-related cross-sample contamination. The public reads were quality trimmed at Q25 with fastp and then assembled into clones with MiXCR by TCRdb, keeping productive beta chains. Under each unique CDR3 protein, matching rows form one entry showing the most common genes and DNA. The V and J calls, along with clone size, are taken from TCRdb and not from the paper's own processing. The sample includes 700,000 to 800,000 distinct CDR3 sequences, with around 27% observed a single time. Of the sample, 0.55% to 0.65% falls within the top ten clones.

To demonstrate the VDJtools post-analysis software, TCR beta repertoires were profiled from the peripheral blood of 13 young patients with multiple sclerosis. Multiple sclerosis patients were children and adolescents aged roughly 6 to 17 years. Concerning this clonotype itself: What this receptor recognizes is not known. No base quality values were provided; no much bigger clone lies one nucleotide off.

Sequencing was done on a sample of blood. The TCR originated in a girl between 5 and 17 years old with multiple sclerosis.

In nucleotides, the sequence is TGCGCCAGCAAGATGGCGGGCCTAGCCAAAAACATTCAGTACTTC. Translated, it reads CASKMAGLAKNIQYF. The chain is encoded by TRBV4-1 joined to TRBJ2-4, with TRBD2 as a weak D call on 5 bases. The CDR3 goes from the cysteine to the phenylalanine over 15 residues. The sequence is cut down to CDR3 DNA, 45 bases in frame from base 1. V is pared back by 7 bases and J by 0 bases, with 13 bases lying between the germline termini. CDR1 MGHRA and CDR2 YSYEKL were looked up in the germline V gene.